Sequencing of this T cell receptor (beta chain) was carried out in a study of blood T cell repertoires in COVID-19 (dated by TCRdb to 2020 to 2022). Regarding the research as a whole: The collaborator samples originated in the United States, Italy and Spain and spanned the acute and convalescent phases of COVID-19. The material from the prospective study consisted of cDNA or gDNA derived from T cells, B-cell-depleted T cells, or PBMCs. Deeply sampled blood TCRbeta repertoires from subjects exposed to, actively infected with, or recovered from COVID-19 were included in the dataset. The repertoires were made available in a free public database intended to serve as a resource for research on the immune response to SARS-CoV-2. The samples were drawn from two sources: the first 160 participants of the ongoing ImmuneRACE study, and some 1,300 subjects contributed by 6 global collaborators. Sample metadata almost always included a de-identified subject ID, COVID-19 status, age in years and sex. Where HLA class I and class II types were available, the types were taken from metadata supplied by the sample provider, not from assay-based typing. On the study overall, not on this receptor specifically: The amount of clinical and demographic metadata varied by source and participant and was provided uncurated.

TCRbeta CDR3 regions were amplified from genomic DNA using the immunoSEQ Assay, a bias-controlled multiplex PCR. From the authors' description of their analysis: Within the assay, amplification of reference gene primers was used to estimate how many nucleated cells each sample contained. Sequence reads were collapsed and filtered to measure the absolute abundance of every unique TCRbeta CDR3 rearrangement. Productive Simpson clonality was computed per sample as the square root of Simpson's diversity index over productive rearrangements. TCRdb provides this immuneACCESS table in a form limited to in-frame rearrangements. Some clones are lacking; in checked studies, under half of them reflect an unresolved V gene, and why the rest are absent is not known. V and J calls and clone size are those listed in that table; D and trimming were worked out from the DNA. For this sample there are 150,000 or so clones; just under 85% appear just once. 2.5% to 3% of the sample is held by the ten biggest clonotypes.

The CDR3 starts with the cysteine, ends with the phenylalanine, and has 15 residues. Only the CDR3 DNA is retained, 45 bases long and in frame from the first base. The junction carries 16 bases between V and J, which are trimmed by 1 base and 7 bases respectively. CDR1 is given as LNHNV and CDR2 as YYDKDF, both from the germline V gene (reference sequence). Turning to this clone: Which antigen it targets is not known. It has no much larger one-base neighbor in the sample; base qualities were not kept.

Whole blood was collected in K2EDTA tubes by collaborating institutions according to the institutions' own protocols. For TCRbeta analysis, collaborators shipped samples in one of three forms: frozen whole blood, isolated PBMCs, or DNA extracted from either of those sample types. This sequence was found in a woman between 40 and 55 years old with active or convalescent COVID-19. The chain couples TRBV15 to TRBJ1-2; TRBD1 could be the D gene, as 5 bases match. Source material: peripheral blood. The CDR3 protein sequence reads: CATSRARNSGGGYTF. In nucleotide form, the sequence is TGTGCCACCAGCAGAGCCCGGAATTCCGGGGGTGGCTACACCTTC.